This T cell receptor beta chain was found in a study of T cells after yellow fever vaccination. A process of 5'RACE template switching, which added a universal primer site and UMIs, was used to make TCR cDNA. TCRdb re-called the 5' RACE reads through MiXCR, storing one row per CDR3 protein. This sample has roughly 310,000 distinct CDR3 sequences; around 4% occur once, and the top ten carry 20% to 25%. Germline values: CDR1 MNHEY, CDR2 SVGEGT. The CDR3 is 14 amino acids. The germline V and J ends were trimmed by 1 base and 3 bases, with 9 bases remaining between them. This clonotype was seen repeatedly, ten times or more.

The chain combines TRBV6-2 or TRBV6-3 with TRBJ1-2; D is unclear. The sample was PBMCs, taken on the day of the yellow fever booster vaccination. This sequence originates from a young man who received the YFV17D yellow fever vaccine. The CDR3 sequence: CASSYFPGDYGYTF. CDR3 in DNA: TGTGCCAGCAGTTACTTCCCCGGGGACTATGGCTACACCTTC.